Listed here are 8 T cell receptor beta chains from one sample, sequenced in a study of esophageal squamous cell carcinoma under preoperative chemotherapy. TCRdb ran MiXCR on the PCR reads and lists one entry per CDR3 protein. The sample includes approximately 10,000 distinct CDR3 sequences, roughly half of them seen just once. Time point defined: after preoperative PTX-NDP chemotherapy. Specimen collection occurred from a patient given preoperative chemotherapy. The origin of the receptors is a human donor with esophageal squamous cell carcinoma. The donor label of this sample is uncertain.

Of note for this clonotype: Compared with germline, one end of the junction differs, possibly owing to a read error. The rearrangement joins TRBV11-2 to TRBJ2-1, with a weak D call TRBD1 (7 bases). The germline V gene has CDR1 SGHAT and CDR2 FQNNGV. The CDR3 runs 15 residues. CDR3: CGRGLGGSPPETQYF. CDR3 sequence (DNA): TGTGGCAGGGGGTTAGGGGGGAGCCCCCCGGAGACCCAGTATTTC. Variable domain in full (rest from reference TRBV11-2 and TRBJ2-1): EAGVAQSPRYKIIEKRQSVAFWCNPISGHATLYWYQQILGQGPKLLIQFQNNGVVDDSQLPKDRFSAERLKGVDSTLKIQPAKLEDSAVYLCGRGLGGSPPETQYFGPGTRLTVL.

This clonotype is deemed medium-sized. This sequence joins TRBV12-3 or TRBV12-4 and TRBJ2-1, with D perhaps TRBD2 (6 bases). The length of the CDR3 is 14 residues. Trimming took off 7 bases at V and 6 bases at J, with 16 bases between the two ends. The DNA for the CDR3 is TGTGCCAGCACCCTATCGGCCGGGAGCAATGAGCAGTTCTTC. This encodes CASTLSAGSNEQFF.

The chain is built from TRBV12-3 or TRBV12-4 and TRBJ1-5; D perhaps matches TRBD1 (5 bases). V was trimmed by 0 bases and J by 2 bases, leaving 17 bases between them. This CDR3 contains 18 residues. CDR3 sequence (DNA): TGTGCCAGCAGTTTAGCGCGCGTCCAGGGCCGGGGCAATCAGCCCCAGCATTTT. Its translation: CASSLARVQGRGNQPQHF.

Points on this clonotype: This could be a read error, since a much larger clone is one nucleotide away. The V and J genes are TRBV7-6 and TRBJ2-1; possible D gene TRBD2, 5 bases. Trimming pared 1 base from V and 13 bases from J, leaving 14 bases between. CDR3 length: 13 amino acids. CDR1 is SGHVS and CDR2 is FNYEAQ in the germline V gene. Here the CDR3 reads CASSLDLEETQFF. The DNA of the CDR3 is TGTGCCAGCAGCTTAGACTTGGAGGAGACCCAGTTCTTC.

Concerning this clonotype: The missing conserved phenylalanine or tryptophan at the end of this CDR3 makes a read error likely. The DNA is omitted, as the CDR3 cannot be located on it reliably, and the CDR3 follows TCRdb's listing. The chain combines TRBV10-3 with TRBJ2-6; TRBD1 is the table's D call and was not checked against the DNA. The CDR3 is 16 amino acids in total, end residues counted. From germline, CDR1 is ENHRY and CDR2 SYGVKD. CDR3 amino acids: CAYGTGGASYEQYFGA.

To note about this clonotype: An end of the junction does not agree with germline; a read error may underlie this. This chain links TRBV6-1 with TRBJ2-4; TRBD1 aligns across 8 bases. Germline CDR1 and CDR2: MNHNS and SASEGT. The CDR3 length is 14 residues. In DNA form, the CDR3 reads TGTGGCAGCAGGGGGCTGGGAGTCAAAGACACGCAGTATTTC. Amino acids: CGSRGLGVKDTQYF.

In this sample, this clonotype turned up a few times. The J gene is TRBJ1-2, the V gene TRBV6-1, with no clear D. Deletions cut 1 base from V and 4 bases from J, with 13 bases between. The CDR3 extends over 15 amino acids. The germline V gene encodes CDR1 MNHNS and CDR2 SASEGT. The CDR3 DNA sequence: TGTGCCAGCAGTGAAGAGAAAGGGCGCACCTATGGCTACACCTTC. It specifies CASSEEKGRTYGYTF.

Comment on this clonotype: This may be a read error, as it is one base from a much larger clone. This chain connects TRBV6-1 to TRBJ2-3; 7 bases are a match to TRBD2. Per the germline V gene, CDR1 is MNHNS and CDR2 is SASEGT. This CDR3 region has 13 residues. The CDR3 nucleotides are TGTGCCAGTGGGGAGGGACGGAAAGAGACCCAGCTCTTC. Protein: CASGEGRKETQLF.